This T cell receptor (beta chain) was obtained from a study of a mutant IDH1 vaccine in newly diagnosed glioma. Whole-study context: The vaccination schedule gave patients eight doses in weeks 1, 3, 5, 7, 11, 15, 19 and 23. Vaccination followed radiotherapy alone by 4-6 weeks, or accompanied temozolomide cycles.

Data came from immunoSEQ multiplex PCR; TCRdb stores just in-frame clones and leaves some out. Of about 64,000 clones in the sample, roughly 83% were seen once. Indicated time point: week 11, during vaccination. Vaccination used 300 ug of mutant IDH1 20-mer peptide per dose, with topical imiquimod. In regard to this clone: What it binds is not known.

With 1 base removed from V and 5 bases from J, the gap between germline ends came to 11 bases. The CDR3 has 15 amino acids. Germline V gives CDR1 SGHTA, CDR2 FQGNSA. The chain joins TRBV7-2 to TRBJ2-2; the D call may be TRBD1 or TRBD2 (6 bases each). Sequences were derived from PBMCs, sampled from a glioma patient whose treatment included an IDH1 peptide vaccine. This TCR was sampled from a woman aged 45-60 years with glioma. The CDR3 DNA reads TGTGCCAGCAGCTTAGGGGGGGCCGTTACCGGGGAGCTGTTTTTT. Its protein is CASSLGGAVTGELFF.